This TCR beta chain stems from a study of post-analysis software for immune sequencing data. The TCR beta cDNA libraries contained unique molecular identifiers. Each batch of roughly 0.9 to 10 million T cells produced 490,000 or so cDNA molecules. MiXCR, run by TCRdb on the PCR reads, gives a single entry per CDR3 protein. The sample has some 500,000 distinct CDR3 sequences; roughly 45% are singletons. Study-wide results and limits: About five TRBV segments were more frequent in patients than controls; TRBV5-6, TRBV5-1 and TRBV20-1 belonged to this group. With F measure, samples from one preparation batch clustered together strongly.

On this clonotype: Antigen: not known.

With 5 bases clipped from V and 5 bases from J, the junction kept 7 bases outside the gene matches. The CDR3 loop spans 14 amino acids. Germline V gene data show CDR1 as LNHNV and CDR2 as YYDKDF (reference sequence). The TCR sequence derives from a girl aged 10 to 17 with multiple sclerosis. The chain uses TRBV15 and TRBJ2-5; 8 positions match TRBD2. Sequencing used blood. As DNA, the CDR3 is TGTGCCACCAGCCCACGGGGGGGTGTTGAGACCCAGTACTTC. This encodes CATSPRGGVETQYF.